This T cell receptor (beta chain) is drawn from a study of blood T cells in healthy people across ages (dated by TCRdb to 2013 to 2016). Background on the whole study: In model experiments, template switching captured roughly one uniquely barcoded TCR beta cDNA molecule for every two T cells. For two donors (one aged 18 to 30 and one aged 80 or older), the study analyzed two additional independent replicas of 1 million unique cDNA reads from the same blood draw. Donors of different ages were randomly distributed across sequencing lanes to avoid experimental bias. Age-related changes in TCR beta repertoire diversity were measured in the study by deep sequencing normalized with unique cDNA molecular identifiers. The donors were split into four age groups: young (average around 15 years), middle-aged (roughly 39), aged (62) and long-lived (approximately 89). Overall results and qualifications from the work: Total diversity estimates from one million sequenced T cells were considered lower bounds and underestimates. Conclusive comparison of naive and antigen-experienced compartments was prevented by the profiling of bulk unsorted PBMCs. Compared with the aged group, the long-lived group had more naive CD4+ T cells, fewer expanded clones and increased TCR diversity, suggesting age selection. A strong correlation was found between observed TCR beta diversity and the percentage of naive T cells measured by flow cytometry. Observed TCR beta diversity per million T cells fell roughly linearly with age, and a significant reduction was already apparent by age roughly 40. Donor CMV infection status was unknown, potentially confounding age-related changes in expanded clonotypes.

Worth noting for this clonotype: Its antigen has not been determined. It has no much larger one-base neighbor in the sample; base qualities were not kept.

The donors were some 39 Caucasian individuals from Russia, aged 6 to 90 years, who were systemically healthy. Each donor gave 8 to 10 milliliters of peripheral blood, collected into EDTA-treated Vacutainer tubes. Ficoll-Paque density-gradient centrifugation was used to isolate PBMCs, with at least 6.5 million per sample. Trizol reagent was used to extract total RNA from PBMCs, with at least 5.5 micrograms per sample. Naive CD45RAhigh/CD27high T cell percentages were measured by flow cytometry on a PBMC aliquot from every donor. The library came from 5' RACE. The reads were generated on an Illumina HiSeq 2500. A second PCR of roughly 6 to 12 cycles was performed with a sample-barcoded 5' primer and a J-beta primer mix. A unique molecular identifier was introduced onto each TCR beta cDNA molecule by a template-switch 5' adaptor carrying 12 random nucleotides. At least 3 million CDR3-containing paired-end reads were obtained from each sample. All of the RNA was converted into first-strand cDNA using the Mint cDNA synthesis kit, with a TRBC-specific oligonucleotide serving as the primer. Following uracil-DNA glycosylase treatment, all cDNA underwent a first 18-cycle PCR with the universal primers M1SS and BC2_uni_R. The original pipeline was this. Normalization of each sample was performed by random selection of 1 million high-quality reads, each carrying a distinct molecular identifier. Instead of being binned into consensus sequences, reads with shared molecular identifiers were discarded. MiTCR, set to a Q25 quality threshold and the strictest error-elimination algorithm, was used for CDR3 identification, clonotype clustering and error correction. A nonparametric unseen species model using Euler transformation provided a lower-bound estimate of total TCR beta diversity. TCRdb cleaned the public reads at Q25 with fastp, built clones with MiXCR and kept in-frame beta chains. Identical CDR3 protein sequences are pooled into one entry, listed with their most common genes and DNA. The authors' filters were not applied to this entry. The table for this sample lists about 680,000 distinct CDR3 sequences; approximately 49% of them were counted only once. 30% to 40% of the sample goes to the ten largest clones.

CDR1 and CDR2, looked up from the germline V gene, are SGHTS and YDEGEE. The cysteine opens and the phenylalanine closes a CDR3 of 15 amino acids. CDR3 DNA only is kept here, 45 bases in frame from base 1. Deletion took 1 base off V and 3 bases off J, with a span of 10 bases between the germline ends. Sequenced input: blood. The sequence was obtained from a woman aged 55-69 years in good health. The chain is assembled from TRBV5-8 and TRBJ2-2; the best D guess is TRBD1, with 6 bases matching. Here is the DNA: TGTGCCAGCAGCTTGCAACAGGGTTACACCGGGGAGCTGTTTTTT. The resulting protein is CASSLQQGYTGELFF.